This T cell receptor (beta chain) was sequenced for a study of cytomegalovirus exposure and HLA in healthy donors. Study results and limitations: An analysis that came later showed most CMV-associated TCR beta chains appearing HLA-restricted.

With regard to this clone: Its antigen is undetermined.

PCR was performed using 60 Vbeta and 13 Jbeta primers. The method was immunoSEQ multiplex PCR; TCRdb's version includes in-frame clones alone and lacks a portion of them. The sample includes fewer than 250,000 clones, about 80% of them seen just once. CDR1 MGHRA and CDR2 YSYEKL come from the germline V gene. The J segment lost 7 bases and the V segment lost 6 bases, leaving 18 bases of the junction unmatched. CDR3 length: 18 amino acids. It was healthy bone marrow donors who served as donors. At sampling all donors were nominally healthy, likely with unrecorded immune exposures. The specimen was PBMCs. The sequence was obtained from a woman aged 40 to 49 in good health and CMV-seronegative. This sequence joins TRBV4-1 and TRBJ1-4; 9 positions match TRBD1. The CDR3, as DNA: TGCGCCAGCAGACCTCAGGGACAGGGTGAACGCCGATTTGAAAAACTGTTTTTT. This translates into CASRPQGQGERRFEKLFF.